This T cell receptor beta chain was identified in a study of T cell changes during pregnancy in multiple sclerosis. Per the germline V gene, CDR1 is SGHAT and CDR2 is FQNNGV. Unmatched junction bases numbered 9, after V lost 5 bases and J lost 9 bases. The CDR3 consists of 16 residues. Sequencing was performed with immunoSEQ multiplex PCR; in TCRdb, only in-frame clones are kept and a portion is missing. The sample holds about 40,000 clones; over 85% are singletons and the top ten take roughly 1.2%. The TCR sequence derives from a female donor with multiple sclerosis, enrolled in a pregnancy study. The rearrangement joins TRBV11-2 to TRBJ2-1; 14 bases align to TRBD2. The starting material was peripheral blood, obtained before pregnancy. The CDR3 sequence is CASSRAGTSGSSEQFF. The CDR3 region has the DNA TGTGCCAGCAGCCGGGCGGGGACTAGCGGGAGCAGTGAGCAGTTCTTC.